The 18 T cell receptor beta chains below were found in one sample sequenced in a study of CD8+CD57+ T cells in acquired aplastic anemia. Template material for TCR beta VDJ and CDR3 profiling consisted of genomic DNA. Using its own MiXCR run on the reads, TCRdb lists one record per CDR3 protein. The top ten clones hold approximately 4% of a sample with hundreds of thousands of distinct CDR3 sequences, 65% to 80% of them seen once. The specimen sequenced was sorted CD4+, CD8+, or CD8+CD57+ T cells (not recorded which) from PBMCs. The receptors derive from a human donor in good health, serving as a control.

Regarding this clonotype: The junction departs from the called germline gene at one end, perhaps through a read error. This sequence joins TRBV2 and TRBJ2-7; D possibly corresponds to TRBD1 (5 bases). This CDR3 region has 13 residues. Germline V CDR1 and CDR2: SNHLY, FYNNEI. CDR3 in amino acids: CASSTSTAYAQYF. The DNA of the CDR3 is TGTGCCAGCAGCACTTCGACAGCCTACGCGCAGTACTTC.

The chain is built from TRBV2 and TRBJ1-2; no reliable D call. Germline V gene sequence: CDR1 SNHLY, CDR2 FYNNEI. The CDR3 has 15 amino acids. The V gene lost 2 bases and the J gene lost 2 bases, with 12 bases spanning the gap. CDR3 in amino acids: CASSEFGGSNYGYTF. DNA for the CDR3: TGTGCCAGCAGTGAATTCGGAGGATCCAACTATGGCTACACCTTC.

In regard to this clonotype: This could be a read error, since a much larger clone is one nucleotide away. The CDR3 DNA sequence: TGTGCCAGCAGCCCGCCGACCCGATTTTGCGGGGAGCTGTTTTTT. Residues: CASSPPTRFCGELFF. The chain is built from TRBV7-2 and TRBJ2-2; D is ambiguous. This CDR3 contains 15 residues. The V and J ends lost 5 bases and 7 bases respectively, with 17 bases between them. Germline lookup yields CDR1 SGHTA and CDR2 FQGNSA. Based on the CDR3 plus reference TRBV7-2 and TRBJ2-2, the full variable domain is GAGVSQSPSNKVTEKGKDVELRCDPISGHTALYWYRQSLGQGLEFLIYFQGNSAPDKSGLPSDRFSAERTGGSVSTLTIQRTQQEDSAVYLCASSPPTRFCGELFFGEGSRLTVL.

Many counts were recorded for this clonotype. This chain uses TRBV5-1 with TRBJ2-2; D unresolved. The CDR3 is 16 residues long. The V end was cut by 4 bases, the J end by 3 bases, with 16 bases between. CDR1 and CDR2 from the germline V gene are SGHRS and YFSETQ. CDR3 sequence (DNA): TGCGCCAGCAGCCTTACGGATCGGCCAGACACCGGGGAGCTGTTTTTT. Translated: CASSLTDRPDTGELFF.

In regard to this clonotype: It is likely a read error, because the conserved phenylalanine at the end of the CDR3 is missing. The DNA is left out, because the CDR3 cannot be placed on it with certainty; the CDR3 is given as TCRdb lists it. The CDR3 sequence: CASSLTDRVEGYT. The chain links TRBV7-9 to TRBJ2-1; the table's D gene call, TRBD1, was not cross checked with the DNA. Per the germline V gene, CDR1 is SEHNR and CDR2 is FQNEAQ (reference sequence). The CDR3 is 13 amino acids long, termini counted.

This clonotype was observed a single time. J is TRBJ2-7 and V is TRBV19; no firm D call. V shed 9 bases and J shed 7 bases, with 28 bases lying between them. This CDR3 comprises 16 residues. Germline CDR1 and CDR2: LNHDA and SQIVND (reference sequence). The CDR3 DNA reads TGTGCCAGCAGCTTAGGTCGGCAAGGGATGTTTGAGGAGCAGTACTTC. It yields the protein CASSLGRQGMFEEQYF.

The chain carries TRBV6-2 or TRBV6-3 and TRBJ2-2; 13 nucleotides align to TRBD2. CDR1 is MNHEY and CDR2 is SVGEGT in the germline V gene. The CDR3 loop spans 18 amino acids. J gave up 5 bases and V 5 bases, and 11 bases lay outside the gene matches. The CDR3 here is CASSTSGTSGDRTGELFF. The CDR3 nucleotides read TGTGCCAGCAGTACCTCCGGGACTAGCGGGGATCGGACCGGGGAGCTGTTTTTT.

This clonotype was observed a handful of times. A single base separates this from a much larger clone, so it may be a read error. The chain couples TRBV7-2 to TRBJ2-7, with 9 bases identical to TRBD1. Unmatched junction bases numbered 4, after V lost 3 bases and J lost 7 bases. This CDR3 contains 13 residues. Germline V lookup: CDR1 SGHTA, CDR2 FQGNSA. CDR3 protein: CASSLGQGREQYF. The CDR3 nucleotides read TGTGCCAGCAGCTTGGGACAGGGAAGAGAGCAGTACTTC.

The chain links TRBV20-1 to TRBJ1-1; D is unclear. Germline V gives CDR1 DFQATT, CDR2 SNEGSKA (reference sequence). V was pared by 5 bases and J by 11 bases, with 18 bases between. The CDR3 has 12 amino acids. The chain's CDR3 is CSAEMTSRYAFF. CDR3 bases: TGCAGTGCTGAGATGACAAGCCGGTATGCTTTCTTT.

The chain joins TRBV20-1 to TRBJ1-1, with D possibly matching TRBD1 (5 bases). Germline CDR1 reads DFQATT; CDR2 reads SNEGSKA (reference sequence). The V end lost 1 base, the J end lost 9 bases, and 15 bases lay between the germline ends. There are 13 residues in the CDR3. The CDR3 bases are TGCAGTGCTAGAGTCGGGACGGGCTACAAAGCTTTCTTT. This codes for CSARVGTGYKAFF.

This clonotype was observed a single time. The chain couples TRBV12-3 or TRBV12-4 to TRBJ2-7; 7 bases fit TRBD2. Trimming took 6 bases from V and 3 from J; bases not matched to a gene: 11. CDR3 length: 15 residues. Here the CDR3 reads CASSVERGGSYEQYF. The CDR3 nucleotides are TGTGCCAGCAGCGTAGAGCGCGGGGGTAGCTACGAGCAGTACTTC.

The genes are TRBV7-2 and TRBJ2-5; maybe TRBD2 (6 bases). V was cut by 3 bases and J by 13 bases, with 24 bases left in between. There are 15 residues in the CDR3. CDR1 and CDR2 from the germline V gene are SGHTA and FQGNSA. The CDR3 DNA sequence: TGTGCCAGCAGCTTGTTGGGCGGGGATCAGGAGACCGGGTACTTC. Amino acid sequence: CASSLLGGDQETGYF. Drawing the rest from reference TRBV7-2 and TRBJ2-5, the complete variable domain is GAGVSQSPSNKVTEKGKDVELRCDPISGHTALYWYRQSLGQGLEFLIYFQGNSAPDKSGLPSDRFSAERTGGSVSTLTIQRTQQEDSAVYLCASSLLGGDQETGYFGPGTRLLVL.

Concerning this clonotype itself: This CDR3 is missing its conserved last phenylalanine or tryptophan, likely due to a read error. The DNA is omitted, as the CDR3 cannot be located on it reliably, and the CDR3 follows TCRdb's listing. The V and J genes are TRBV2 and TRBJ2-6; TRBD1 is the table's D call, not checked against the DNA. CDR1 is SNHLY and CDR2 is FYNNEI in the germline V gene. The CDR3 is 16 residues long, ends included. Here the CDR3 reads CASNVTGNYEQYFVTC.

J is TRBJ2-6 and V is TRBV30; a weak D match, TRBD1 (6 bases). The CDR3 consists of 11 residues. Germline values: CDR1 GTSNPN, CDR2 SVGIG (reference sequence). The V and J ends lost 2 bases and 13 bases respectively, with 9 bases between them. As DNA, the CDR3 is TGTGCCTGGAGTTTTGGACAGGTCCTGACTTTC. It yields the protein CAWSFGQVLTF.

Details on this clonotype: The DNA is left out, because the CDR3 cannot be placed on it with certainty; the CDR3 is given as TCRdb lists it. The CDR3 spells CASSFVPETQYFGF. The rearrangement links TRBV7-9 to TRBJ2-5. The CDR3 is 14 residues long, counting both termini. Germline V gene sequence: CDR1 SEHNR, CDR2 FQNEAQ (reference sequence).

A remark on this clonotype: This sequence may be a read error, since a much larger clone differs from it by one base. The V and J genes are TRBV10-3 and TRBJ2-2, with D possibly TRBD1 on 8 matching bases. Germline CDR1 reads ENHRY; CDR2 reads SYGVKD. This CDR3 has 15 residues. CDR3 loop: CASSTGGANSGELFF. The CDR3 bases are TGTGCCAGCAGTACAGGGGGGGCAAACTCCGGGGAGCTGTTTTTT.

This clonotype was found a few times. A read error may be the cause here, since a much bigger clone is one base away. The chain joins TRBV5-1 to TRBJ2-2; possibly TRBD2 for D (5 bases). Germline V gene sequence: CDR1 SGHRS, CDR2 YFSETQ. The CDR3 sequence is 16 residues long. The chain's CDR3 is CASSPGGVANTGEPFF. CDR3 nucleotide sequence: TGCGCCAGCAGCCCTGGTGGAGTCGCGAACACCGGGGAGCCGTTTTTT.

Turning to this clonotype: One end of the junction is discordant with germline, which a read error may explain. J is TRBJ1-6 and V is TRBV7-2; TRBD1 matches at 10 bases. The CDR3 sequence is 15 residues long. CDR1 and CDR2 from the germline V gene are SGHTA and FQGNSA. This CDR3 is CASSGRTGGDSPLHF. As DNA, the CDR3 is TGTGCCAGCAGCGGTCGGACAGGGGGGGATTCGCCCCTCCACTTT.